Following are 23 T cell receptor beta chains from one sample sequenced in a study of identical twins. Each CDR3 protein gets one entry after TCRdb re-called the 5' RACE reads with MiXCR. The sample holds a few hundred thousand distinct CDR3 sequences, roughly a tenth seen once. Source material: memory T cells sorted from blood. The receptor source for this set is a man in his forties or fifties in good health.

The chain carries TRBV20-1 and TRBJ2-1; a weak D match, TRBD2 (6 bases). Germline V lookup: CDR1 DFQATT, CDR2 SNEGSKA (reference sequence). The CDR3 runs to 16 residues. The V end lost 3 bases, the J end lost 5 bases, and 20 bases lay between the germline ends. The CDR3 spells CSARDGRRGAHNEQFF. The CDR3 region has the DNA TGCAGTGCTAGGGATGGACGGCGGGGTGCCCACAATGAGCAGTTCTTC.

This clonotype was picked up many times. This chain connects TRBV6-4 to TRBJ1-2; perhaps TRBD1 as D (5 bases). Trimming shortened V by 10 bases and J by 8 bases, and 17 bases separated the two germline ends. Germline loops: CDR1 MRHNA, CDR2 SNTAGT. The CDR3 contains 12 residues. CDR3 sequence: CATMGRVEGYTF. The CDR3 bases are TGTGCCACAATGGGCAGGGTTGAGGGCTACACCTTC.

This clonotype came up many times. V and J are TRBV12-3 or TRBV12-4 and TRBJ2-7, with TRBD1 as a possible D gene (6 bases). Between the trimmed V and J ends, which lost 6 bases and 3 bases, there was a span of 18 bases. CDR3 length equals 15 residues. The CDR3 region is CASRPRGAGVYEQYF. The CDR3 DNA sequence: TGTGCCAGCAGACCCCGAGGGGCAGGGGTCTACGAGCAGTACTTC.

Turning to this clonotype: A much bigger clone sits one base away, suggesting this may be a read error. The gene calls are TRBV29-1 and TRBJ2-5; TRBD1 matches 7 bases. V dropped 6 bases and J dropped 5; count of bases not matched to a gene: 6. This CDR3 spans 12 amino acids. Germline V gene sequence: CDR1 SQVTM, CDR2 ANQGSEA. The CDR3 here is CSVWDSHETQYF. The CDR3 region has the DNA TGCAGCGTGTGGGACAGCCACGAGACCCAGTACTTC. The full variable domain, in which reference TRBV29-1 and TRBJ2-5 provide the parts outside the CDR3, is SAVISQKPSRDICQRGTSLTIQCQVDSQVTMMFWYRQQPGQSLTLIATANQGSEATYESGFVIDKFPISRPNLTFSTLTVSNMSPEDSSIYLCSVWDSHETQYFGPGTRLLVL.

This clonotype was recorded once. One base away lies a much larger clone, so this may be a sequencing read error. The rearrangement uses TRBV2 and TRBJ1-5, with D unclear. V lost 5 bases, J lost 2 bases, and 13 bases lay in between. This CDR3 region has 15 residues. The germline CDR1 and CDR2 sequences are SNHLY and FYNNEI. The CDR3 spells CASSRQRARNQPQHF. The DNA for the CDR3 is TGTGCCAGCAGTAGACAACGGGCCCGCAATCAGCCCCAGCATTTT.

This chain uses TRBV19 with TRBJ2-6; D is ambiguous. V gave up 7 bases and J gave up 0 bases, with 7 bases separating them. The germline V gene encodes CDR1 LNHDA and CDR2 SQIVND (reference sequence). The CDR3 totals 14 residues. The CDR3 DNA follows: TGTGCCAGTATTGGCCGCTCTGGGGCCAACGTCCTGACTTTC. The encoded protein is CASIGRSGANVLTF.

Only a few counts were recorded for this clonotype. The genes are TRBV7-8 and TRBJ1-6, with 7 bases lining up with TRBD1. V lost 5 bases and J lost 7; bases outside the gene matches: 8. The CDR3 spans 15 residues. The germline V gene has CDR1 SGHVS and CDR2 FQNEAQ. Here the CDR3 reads CASSPGTVRNSPLHF. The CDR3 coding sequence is TGTGCCAGCAGCCCGGGGACAGTACGGAATTCACCCCTCCACTTT.

The CDR3 is CATSMGTGWQETQYF. CDR3 nucleotide sequence: TGTGCCACCAGCATGGGTACAGGGTGGCAAGAGACCCAGTACTTC. This chain connects TRBV15 to TRBJ2-5, with D possibly being TRBD1 (6 bases). This CDR3 is 15 amino acids long. Per germline, CDR1 LNHNV and CDR2 YYDKDF (reference sequence). V was pared by 4 bases and J by 2 bases, with 14 bases between.

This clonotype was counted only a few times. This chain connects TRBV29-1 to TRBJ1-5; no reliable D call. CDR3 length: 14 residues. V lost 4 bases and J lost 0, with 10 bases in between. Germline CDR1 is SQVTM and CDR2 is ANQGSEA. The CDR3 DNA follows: TGCAGCGTTGCCGTCGCAGGTAGCAATCAGCCCCAGCATTTT. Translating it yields CSVAVAGSNQPQHF. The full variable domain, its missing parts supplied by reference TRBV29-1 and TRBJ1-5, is SAVISQKPSRDICQRGTSLTIQCQVDSQVTMMFWYRQQPGQSLTLIATANQGSEATYESGFVIDKFPISRPNLTFSTLTVSNMSPEDSSIYLCSVAVAGSNQPQHFGDGTRLSIL.

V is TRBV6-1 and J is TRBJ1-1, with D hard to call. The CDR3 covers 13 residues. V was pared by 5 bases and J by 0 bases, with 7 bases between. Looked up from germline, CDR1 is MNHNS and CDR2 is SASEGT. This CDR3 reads CASSPRMNTEAFF. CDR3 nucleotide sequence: TGTGCCAGCAGTCCTAGGATGAACACTGAAGCTTTCTTT.

The CDR3: CATRGGLAGGKGREQFF. CDR3 DNA sequence: TGTGCCACCCGGGGCGGCTTAGCGGGAGGCAAGGGCCGTGAGCAGTTCTTC. The chain is built from TRBV10-3 and TRBJ2-1; 10 nucleotides agree with TRBD2. The junction had 21 bases not matched to a gene; V was cut back by 10 bases and J by 9 bases. This CDR3 has 17 residues. Looked up from germline, CDR1 is ENHRY and CDR2 is SYGVKD.

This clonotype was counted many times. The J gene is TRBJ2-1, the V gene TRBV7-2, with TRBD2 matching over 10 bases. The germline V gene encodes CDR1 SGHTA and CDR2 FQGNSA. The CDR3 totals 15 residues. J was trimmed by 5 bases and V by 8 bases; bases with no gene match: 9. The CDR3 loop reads CASAISGGSHNEQFF. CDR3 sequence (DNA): TGTGCCAGCGCGATTAGCGGGGGGAGCCACAATGAGCAGTTCTTC.

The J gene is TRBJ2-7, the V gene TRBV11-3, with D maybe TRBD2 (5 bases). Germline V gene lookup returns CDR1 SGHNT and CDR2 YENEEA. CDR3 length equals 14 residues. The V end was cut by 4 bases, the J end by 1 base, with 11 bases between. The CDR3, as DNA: TGTGCCAGCAGCTCCGCGGGCGGGTCCTACGAGCAGTACTTC. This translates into CASSSAGGSYEQYF.

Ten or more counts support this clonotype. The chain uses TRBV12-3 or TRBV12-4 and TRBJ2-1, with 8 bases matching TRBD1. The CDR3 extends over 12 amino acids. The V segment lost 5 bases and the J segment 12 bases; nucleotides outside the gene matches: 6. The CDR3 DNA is TGTGCCAGCAGTCCGACAGGGGCGAGGCAGTTCTTC. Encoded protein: CASSPTGARQFF.

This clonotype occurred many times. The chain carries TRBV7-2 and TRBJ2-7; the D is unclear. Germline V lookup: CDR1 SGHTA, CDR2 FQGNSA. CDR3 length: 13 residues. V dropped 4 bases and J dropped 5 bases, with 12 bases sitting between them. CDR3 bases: TGTGCCAGCAGCTCAACCCTCCCCCACGAGCAGTACTTC. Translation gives CASSSTLPHEQYF.

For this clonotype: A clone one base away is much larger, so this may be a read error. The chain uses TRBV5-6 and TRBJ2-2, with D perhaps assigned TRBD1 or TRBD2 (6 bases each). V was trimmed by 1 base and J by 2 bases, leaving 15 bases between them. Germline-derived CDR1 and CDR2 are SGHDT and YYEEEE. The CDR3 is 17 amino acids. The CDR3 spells CASSLYRGLSNTGELFF. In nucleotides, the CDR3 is TGTGCCAGCAGCTTGTACCGGGGGCTGTCTAACACCGGGGAGCTGTTTTTT.

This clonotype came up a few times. CDR3 bases: TGTGCCAGCTCACGGAGGCCGAACACCGGGGAGCTGTTTTTT. This sequence encodes CASSRRPNTGELFF. The chain recombines TRBV19 with TRBJ2-2; TRBD2 might be the D (5 bases). V was trimmed by 9 bases and J by 0 bases, leaving 11 bases between them. The CDR3 has 14 residues. Germline V gives CDR1 LNHDA, CDR2 SQIVND (reference sequence).

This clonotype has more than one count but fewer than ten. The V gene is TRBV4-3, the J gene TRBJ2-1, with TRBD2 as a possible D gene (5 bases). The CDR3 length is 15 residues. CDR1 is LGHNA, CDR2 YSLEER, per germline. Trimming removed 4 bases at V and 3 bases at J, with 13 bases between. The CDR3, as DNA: TGCGCCAGCAGCCCCCGTGGGAGAGTCTACAATGAGCAGTTCTTC. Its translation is CASSPRGRVYNEQFF.

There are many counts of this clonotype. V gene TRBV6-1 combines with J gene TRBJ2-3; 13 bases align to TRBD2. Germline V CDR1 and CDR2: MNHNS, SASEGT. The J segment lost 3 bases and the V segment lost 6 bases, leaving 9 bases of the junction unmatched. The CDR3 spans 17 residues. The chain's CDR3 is CASRMTGTSGKTDTQYF. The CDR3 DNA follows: TGTGCCAGCAGGATGACCGGGACTAGCGGGAAGACAGATACGCAGTATTTT.

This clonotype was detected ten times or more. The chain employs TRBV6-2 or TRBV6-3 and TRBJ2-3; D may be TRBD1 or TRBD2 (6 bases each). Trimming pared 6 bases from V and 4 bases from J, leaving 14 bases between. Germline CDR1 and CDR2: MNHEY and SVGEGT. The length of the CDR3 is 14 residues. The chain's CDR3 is CASRVQGGSDTQYF. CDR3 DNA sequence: TGTGCCAGCAGGGTACAGGGAGGTTCAGATACGCAGTATTTT.

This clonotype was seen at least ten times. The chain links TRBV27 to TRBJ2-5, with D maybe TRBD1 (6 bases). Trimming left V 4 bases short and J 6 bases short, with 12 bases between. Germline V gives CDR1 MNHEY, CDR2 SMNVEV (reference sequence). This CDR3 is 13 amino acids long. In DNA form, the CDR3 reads TGTGCCAGCAGTTCGACAGGCCGACAGACCCAGTACTTC. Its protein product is CASSSTGRQTQYF.

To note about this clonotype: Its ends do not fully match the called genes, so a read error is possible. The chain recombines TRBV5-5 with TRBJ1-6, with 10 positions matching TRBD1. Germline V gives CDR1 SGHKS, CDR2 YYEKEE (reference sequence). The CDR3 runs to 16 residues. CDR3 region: CASSSRSRQGARPLRF. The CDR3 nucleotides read TGTGCCAGCAGCTCACGATCTCGACAGGGGGCTAGACCCCTCCGCTTT.

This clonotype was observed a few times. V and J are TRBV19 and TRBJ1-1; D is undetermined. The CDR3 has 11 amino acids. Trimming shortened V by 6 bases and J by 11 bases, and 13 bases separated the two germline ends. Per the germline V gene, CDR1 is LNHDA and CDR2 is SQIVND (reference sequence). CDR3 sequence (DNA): TGTGCCAGTAGGACGGGATTCGGGGCTTTCTTT. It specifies CASRTGFGAFF.